The 32 T cell receptor beta chains reported below all come from one sample, sequenced in a study of cytomegalovirus exposure and HLA in healthy donors. The PCR made use of 60 Vbeta and 13 Jbeta primers. Here immunoSEQ multiplex PCR was the method, and the copy in TCRdb shows in-frame clones only, minus some. Here the sample spans 120,000 or so clones, approximately 71% being singletons. Sequencing was performed on PBMCs. The source is a woman aged 45-65 years in good health and CMV-seronegative.

The chain recombines TRBV28 with TRBJ2-1, with TRBD1 identical over 8 bases. CDR1 MDHEN and CDR2 SYDVKM come from the germline V gene. J gave up 6 bases and V 6 bases, and 4 bases lay outside the gene matches. CDR3 length: 13 amino acids. The CDR3 bases are TGTGCCAGCAGCCCGGACAGGGCCAATGAGCAGTTCTTC. This codes for CASSPDRANEQFF.

V is TRBV5-8 and J is TRBJ2-1; 10 nucleotides match TRBD2. Germline lookup yields CDR1 SGHTS and CDR2 YDEGEE. This CDR3 spans 15 amino acids. The ends lost 2 bases at V and 5 bases at J; junction bases unmatched: 4. The CDR3 loop reads CASSFGLAVNNEQFF. DNA for the CDR3: TGTGCCAGCAGCTTCGGACTAGCGGTAAACAATGAGCAGTTCTTC.

J is TRBJ1-2 and V is TRBV19; 9 nucleotides align to TRBD1. V shed 5 bases and J 5 bases; nucleotides not matched to a gene: 6. CDR3 length equals 14 residues. CDR1 and CDR2 from the germline V gene are LNHDA and SQIVND (reference sequence). CDR3 sequence: CASSSRQGVYGYTF. The CDR3, as DNA: TGTGCCAGTAGTTCCCGACAGGGGGTTTATGGCTACACCTTC.

The chain is built from TRBV6-5 and TRBJ1-1; D not certain. The V and J ends lost 6 bases and 5 bases respectively, with 13 bases between them. The CDR3 runs 13 residues. Germline lookup yields CDR1 MNHEY and CDR2 SVGAGI. The CDR3 loop reads CASSTPKRTEAFF. Written as DNA, the CDR3 is TGTGCCAGCAGCACCCCGAAGCGTACTGAAGCTTTCTTT.

This clone was counted a few times. The CDR3 protein is CASSWSGLAGGNTQYF. CDR3 bases: TGTGCCAGCAGCTGGTCGGGACTAGCGGGAGGGAATACGCAGTATTTT. This chain uses TRBV7-9 with TRBJ2-3, with 16 bases that match TRBD2. With 4 bases clipped from V and 7 bases from J, the junction kept 5 bases outside the gene matches. CDR1 SEHNR and CDR2 FQNEAQ come from the germline V gene (reference sequence). The CDR3 extends over 16 amino acids.

V is TRBV19 and J is TRBJ1-1; D might be TRBD1 (6 bases). Germline loops: CDR1 LNHDA, CDR2 SQIVND (reference sequence). CDR3 length: 13 residues. The germline V and J ends were trimmed by 7 bases and 0 bases, with 9 bases remaining between them. The CDR3 is CASKTGMNTEAFF. Here the CDR3 DNA reads TGTGCCAGTAAAACAGGGATGAACACTGAAGCTTTCTTT.

The chain is built from TRBV7-2 and TRBJ1-2, with TRBD1 identical over 7 bases. V lost 0 bases and J lost 6; bases outside the gene matches: 4. The germline V gene has CDR1 SGHTA and CDR2 FQGNSA. The CDR3 spans 14 residues. CDR3 sequence: CASSLAAGTDGYTF. In nucleotides, the CDR3 is TGTGCCAGCAGCTTAGCCGCCGGGACAGATGGCTACACCTTC.

This chain joins TRBV4-2 and TRBJ2-2; TRBD2 aligns across 8 bases. The length of the CDR3 is 15 residues. Germline assignment: CDR1 LGHNA and CDR2 YNFKEQ. V gave up 3 bases and J gave up 6 bases; unmatched junction bases: 6. CDR3 coding DNA: TGTGCCAGCAGCCAGCGGGCGGGAGGCTCCGGGGAGCTGTTTTTT. Residues: CASSQRAGGSGELFF.

The rearrangement links TRBV9 to TRBJ2-3; TRBD1 is a possible D gene (6 bases). The CDR3 has 15 amino acids. V shed 0 bases and J shed 2 bases, with 10 bases lying between them. Germline CDR1 reads SGDLS; CDR2 reads YYNGEE. CDR3 in DNA: TGTGCCAGCAGCGTAGGCAGGGGAATCACAGATACGCAGTATTTT. Residues: CASSVGRGITDTQYF.

This clone showed up just once. This sequence joins TRBV9 and TRBJ1-2; D not certain. With 0 bases removed from V and 7 bases from J, the gap between germline ends came to 7 bases. The CDR3 length is 12 residues. Looked up from germline, CDR1 is SGDLS and CDR2 is YYNGEE. In DNA, the CDR3 is TGTGCCAGCAGCGTAGGGTCAGTTGGCTACACCTTC. Encoded protein: CASSVGSVGYTF.

The V gene is TRBV27, the J gene TRBJ2-7; perhaps TRBD1 as D (6 bases). CDR1 MNHEY and CDR2 SMNVEV come from the germline V gene (reference sequence). Trimming pared 4 bases from V and 9 bases from J, leaving 16 bases between. The CDR3 consists of 13 residues. The CDR3 nucleotides read TGTGCCAGCAGTTCCTACAGGGTTTTAGTGCAGTACTTC. It encodes CASSSYRVLVQYF.

The J gene is TRBJ2-4, the V gene TRBV28; 8 bases are shared with TRBD2. The ends lost 5 bases at V and 5 bases at J; junction bases unmatched: 11. CDR1 is MDHEN and CDR2 is SYDVKM in the germline V gene. The CDR3 runs to 16 residues. The CDR3, as DNA: TGTGCCAGCAGTGCCCTTCGGGAGGGCCTCCAAAACATTCAGTACTTC. Protein: CASSALREGLQNIQYF.

This clone was recorded once. The chain has TRBV5-6 and TRBJ2-1; D may be TRBD1 (6 bases). Trimming stripped 1 base from V and 10 bases from J, with 12 bases between. CDR3 length: 13 residues. CDR1 is SGHDT, CDR2 YYEEEE, per germline. CDR3 sequence reads: CASSLLGAWEQFF. For the CDR3, the DNA is TGTGCCAGCAGCTTGCTGGGGGCATGGGAGCAGTTCTTC.

This clone has more than one count but fewer than ten. A junction boundary mismatches the germline segment, possibly from a read error. The chain recombines TRBV7-9 with TRBJ1-1, with D possibly TRBD1 on 6 matching bases. The CDR3 runs 14 residues. Per the germline V gene, CDR1 is SEHNR and CDR2 is FQNEAQ (reference sequence). The CDR3 nucleotides are TGTTCCAGCAGCTTAGCATCAGGGGCGAATGAAGCTTTCTTT. Protein: CSSSLASGANEAFF. Based on the CDR3 plus reference TRBV7-9 and TRBJ1-1, the full variable domain is DTGVSQNPRHKITKRGQNVTFRCDPISEHNRLYWYRQTLGQGPEFLTYFQNEAQLEKSRLLSDRFSAERPKGSFSTLEIQRTEQGDSAMYLCSSSLASGANEAFFGQGTRLTVV.

V is TRBV6-1 and J is TRBJ2-5; 7 bases line up with TRBD2. Germline assignment: CDR1 MNHNS and CDR2 SASEGT. V lost 11 bases, J lost 3 bases, and 9 bases stayed unmatched. CDR3 length: 13 amino acids. CDR3 sequence: CAHGRTQEETQYF. CDR3 nucleotide sequence: TGTGCCCACGGGAGGACGCAGGAAGAGACCCAGTACTTC.

The chain links TRBV30 to TRBJ1-6; D is uncertain. The CDR3 spans 13 residues. Per germline, CDR1 GTSNPN and CDR2 SVGIG (reference sequence). Trimming pared 4 bases from V and 7 bases from J, leaving 11 bases between. DNA for the CDR3: TGTGCCTGGACAAGGAGGGAAAATTCACCCCTCCACTTT. This translates into CAWTRRENSPLHF.

The chain is built from TRBV5-1 and TRBJ1-4; D gene ambiguous. This CDR3 region has 16 residues. V was clipped by 3 bases and J by 0 bases, with 12 bases between them. The germline CDR1 and CDR2 sequences are SGHRS and YFSETQ. CDR3 sequence (DNA): TGCGCCAGCAGCTCCCTTACTAGCCCAACTAATGAAAAACTGTTTTTT. It encodes CASSSLTSPTNEKLFF.

The chain links TRBV9 to TRBJ1-4; 8 bases agree with TRBD1. Trimming cost V 2 bases and J 8 bases; bases outside gene matches: 8. CDR1 and CDR2 (germline): SGDLS, YYNGEE. This CDR3 has 15 residues. CDR3 sequence reads: CASSVQGASGEKLFF. CDR3 nucleotide sequence: TGTGCCAGCAGCGTCCAGGGGGCTTCAGGAGAAAAACTGTTTTTT. The full variable domain, with the rest looked up from reference TRBV9 and TRBJ1-4, is DSGVTQTPKHLITATGQRVTLRCSPRSGDLSVYWYQQSLDQGLQFLIQYYNGEERAKGNILERFSAQQFPDLHSELNLSSLELGDSALYFCASSVQGASGEKLFFGSGTQLSVL.

This clone has a single count. The chain joins TRBV28 to TRBJ1-5; D is undetermined. The CDR3 has 14 amino acids. The ends were cut back, 2 bases at V and 7 bases at J, with 12 bases in the middle. In germline, CDR1 is MDHEN, CDR2 SYDVKM. The CDR3 coding sequence is TGTGCCAGCAGTTTAAGAGGGATGGTGCAGCCCCAGCATTTT. Translation gives CASSLRGMVQPQHF.

This clone was counted between two and nine times. The chain uses TRBV29-1 and TRBJ1-1; 7 bases align to TRBD1. This CDR3 region has 13 residues. CDR1 is SQVTM and CDR2 is ANQGSEA in the germline V gene. V gave up 5 bases and J gave up 2 bases; unmatched junction bases: 5. CDR3 loop: CSVKGTDNTEAFF. In DNA form, the CDR3 reads TGCAGCGTTAAGGGGACAGATAACACTGAAGCTTTCTTT.

This sequence joins TRBV4-1 and TRBJ2-1; 12 bases match TRBD2. Looked up from germline, CDR1 is MGHRA and CDR2 is YSYEKL. J gave up 6 bases and V 2 bases, and 5 bases lay outside the gene matches. CDR3 length: 16 residues. Here the CDR3 reads CASSQPTSGRFNEQFF. Written as DNA, the CDR3 is TGCGCCAGCAGCCAACCCACTAGCGGGAGGTTCAATGAGCAGTTCTTC.

V gene TRBV4-3 combines with J gene TRBJ1-1; 7 nucleotides match TRBD1. Germline V lookup: CDR1 LGHNA, CDR2 YSLEER. V gave up 4 bases and J gave up 2 bases; unmatched junction bases: 7. CDR3 length: 15 amino acids. CDR3 amino acids: CASSRQGGTNTEAFF. For the CDR3, the DNA is TGCGCCAGCAGCCGCCAAGGGGGCACTAACACTGAAGCTTTCTTT.

This clone was seen more than once but under ten times. The chain recombines TRBV7-2 with TRBJ2-5, with 14 bases matching TRBD2. Germline V gene lookup returns CDR1 SGHTA and CDR2 FQGNSA. Trimming cost V 1 base and J 3 bases; bases outside gene matches: 1. This CDR3 region has 16 residues. CDR3 residues: CASSLGTSGRKETQYF. The CDR3 DNA sequence: TGTGCCAGCAGCTTAGGGACTAGCGGGAGGAAAGAGACCCAGTACTTC.

As regards this clone: Sequence at one end of the junction differs from germline and may be a read error. This rearrangement joins TRBV7-9 to TRBJ2-1; 10 bases are a match to TRBD2. The CDR3 loop spans 18 amino acids. Germline loops: CDR1 SEHNR, CDR2 FQNEAQ (reference sequence). DNA for the CDR3: TGTTCCAGCAGCCCTAAATCGAGCGGGAGGGCCCCATACAATGAGCAGTTCTTC. It specifies CSSSPKSSGRAPYNEQFF.

The genes are TRBV15 and TRBJ1-6, with D perhaps TRBD1 (5 bases). Germline V gene sequence: CDR1 LNHNV, CDR2 YYDKDF (reference sequence). Trimming cost V 0 bases and J 5 bases, with 8 bases left between them. The CDR3 contains 15 residues. The CDR3 DNA reads TGTGCCACCAGCAGAGATAGGGGAAATAATTCACCCCTCCACTTT. Translation: CATSRDRGNNSPLHF.

The chain carries TRBV28 and TRBJ2-1; D not certain. This CDR3 has 12 residues. Between the trimmed V and J ends, which lost 2 bases and 9 bases, there was a span of 8 bases. Germline V gene data show CDR1 as MDHEN and CDR2 as SYDVKM. Here the CDR3 DNA reads TGTGCCAGCAGTTTAATAGTTACTGAGCAGTTCTTC. Translating gives CASSLIVTEQFF.

This clone came up a few times. J is TRBJ1-1 and V is TRBV2, with D tentatively TRBD1 (6 bases). Germline V CDR1 and CDR2: SNHLY, FYNNEI. The CDR3 has 11 residues. V lost 7 bases and J lost 8, with 11 bases in between. The CDR3 DNA follows: TGTGCCAGCACCGTCGGGACAGAAGCTTTCTTT. Amino acid sequence: CASTVGTEAFF.

This clone was observed a handful of times. The chain is built from TRBV9 and TRBJ2-1, with D tentatively TRBD1 (5 bases). V shed 4 bases and J shed 8 bases, with 13 bases lying between them. Germline CDR1 is SGDLS and CDR2 is YYNGEE. This CDR3 is 13 amino acids long. This chain's CDR3 is CASSRRRGDEQFF. The DNA of the CDR3 is TGTGCCAGCAGCCGACGTAGGGGCGATGAGCAGTTCTTC. Variable domain in full (rest from reference TRBV9 and TRBJ2-1): DSGVTQTPKHLITATGQRVTLRCSPRSGDLSVYWYQQSLDQGLQFLIQYYNGEERAKGNILERFSAQQFPDLHSELNLSSLELGDSALYFCASSRRRGDEQFFGPGTRLTVL.

The chain is built from TRBV9 and TRBJ2-5; no clear D gene. The CDR3 is 15 amino acids. Germline CDR1 reads SGDLS; CDR2 reads YYNGEE. Trimming pared 0 bases from V and 4 bases from J, leaving 13 bases between. The CDR3 sequence is CASSVVGVIGETQYF. The DNA of the CDR3 is TGTGCCAGCAGCGTAGTAGGAGTGATCGGAGAGACCCAGTACTTC.

The V and J genes are TRBV19 and TRBJ2-7; D ambiguous. Trimming took off 5 bases at V and 3 bases at J, with 11 bases between the two ends. This CDR3 region has 13 residues. CDR1 is LNHDA, CDR2 SQIVND, per germline (reference sequence). CDR3 sequence: CASSFAGVYEQYF. The CDR3, as DNA: TGTGCCAGTAGTTTCGCAGGCGTCTACGAGCAGTACTTC.

This rearrangement joins TRBV2 to TRBJ2-1; no clear D gene. V lost 5 bases and J lost 3, with 8 bases in between. CDR3 length: 13 amino acids. Germline V CDR1 and CDR2: SNHLY, FYNNEI. CDR3 residues: CASSQSGYNEQFF. The CDR3 bases are TGTGCCAGCAGTCAGTCGGGCTACAATGAGCAGTTCTTC.

This clone is judged medium-sized (0.01 to 0.1%). The chain uses TRBV6-5 and TRBJ2-2; TRBD2 might be the D (5 bases). Germline-derived CDR1 and CDR2 are MNHEY and SVGAGI. V was cut by 0 bases and J by 6 bases, with 5 bases left in between. The CDR3 is 13 amino acids. CDR3 sequence: CASSYSRAGELFF. The CDR3, as DNA: TGTGCCAGCAGTTACTCGAGGGCCGGGGAGCTGTTTTTT.